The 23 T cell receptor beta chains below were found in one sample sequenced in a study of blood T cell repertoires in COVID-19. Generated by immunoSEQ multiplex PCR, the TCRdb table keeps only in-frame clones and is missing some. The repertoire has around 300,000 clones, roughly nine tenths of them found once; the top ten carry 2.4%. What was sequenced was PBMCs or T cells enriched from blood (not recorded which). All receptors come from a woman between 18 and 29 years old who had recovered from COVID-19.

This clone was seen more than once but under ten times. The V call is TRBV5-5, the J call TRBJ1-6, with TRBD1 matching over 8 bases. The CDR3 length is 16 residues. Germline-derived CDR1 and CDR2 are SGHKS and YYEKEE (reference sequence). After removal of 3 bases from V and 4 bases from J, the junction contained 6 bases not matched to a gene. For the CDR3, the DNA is TGTGCCAGCAGCTCGTTAGGGGACAGGTATAATTCACCCCTCCACTTT. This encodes CASSSLGDRYNSPLHF.

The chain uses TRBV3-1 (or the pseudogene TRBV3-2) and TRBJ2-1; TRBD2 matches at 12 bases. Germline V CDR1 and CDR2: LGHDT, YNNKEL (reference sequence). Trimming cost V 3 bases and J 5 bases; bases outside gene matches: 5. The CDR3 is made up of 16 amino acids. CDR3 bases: TGTGCCAGCAGCCAGCAAGGACTAGCGGGGAACAATGAGCAGTTCTTC. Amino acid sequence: CASSQQGLAGNNEQFF.

The CDR3 nucleotides are TGTGCCAGCAACCCAGGGGGACTAGCGTTTGATGAGCAGTTCTTC. It encodes CASNPGGLAFDEQFF. V usage is TRBV25-1 and J usage is TRBJ2-1, with 10 bases that match TRBD2. Trimming took 7 bases from V and 8 from J; bases not matched to a gene: 11. Per germline, CDR1 MGHDK and CDR2 SYGVNS. This CDR3 is built from 15 residues. Full variable domain (missing parts from reference TRBV25-1 and TRBJ2-1): EADIYQTPRYLVIGTGKKITLECSQTMGHDKMYWYQQDPGMELHLIHYSYGVNSTEKGDLSSESTVSRIRTEHFPLTLESARPSHTSQYLCASNPGGLAFDEQFFGPGTRLTVL.

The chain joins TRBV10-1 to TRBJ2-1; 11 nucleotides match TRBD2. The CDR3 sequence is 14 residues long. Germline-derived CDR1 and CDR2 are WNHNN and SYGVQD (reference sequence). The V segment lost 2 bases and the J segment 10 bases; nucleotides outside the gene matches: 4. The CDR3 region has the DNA TGCGCCAGCAGTGAGACTAGCGGGGGCGGCGAGCAGTTCTTC. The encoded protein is CASSETSGGGEQFF.

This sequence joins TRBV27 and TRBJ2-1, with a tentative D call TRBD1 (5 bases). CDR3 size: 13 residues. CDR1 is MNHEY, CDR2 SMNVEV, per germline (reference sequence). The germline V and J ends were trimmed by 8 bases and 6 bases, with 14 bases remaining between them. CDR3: CASGAPERNEQFF. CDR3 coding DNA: TGTGCCAGCGGGGCACCGGAACGCAATGAGCAGTTCTTC.

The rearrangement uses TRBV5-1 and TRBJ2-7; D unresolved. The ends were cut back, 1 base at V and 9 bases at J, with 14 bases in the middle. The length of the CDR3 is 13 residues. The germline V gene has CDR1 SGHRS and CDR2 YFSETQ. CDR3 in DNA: TGCGCCAGCAGCTTGTTTACAGTGCCTGGGCAGTACTTC. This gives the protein CASSLFTVPGQYF.

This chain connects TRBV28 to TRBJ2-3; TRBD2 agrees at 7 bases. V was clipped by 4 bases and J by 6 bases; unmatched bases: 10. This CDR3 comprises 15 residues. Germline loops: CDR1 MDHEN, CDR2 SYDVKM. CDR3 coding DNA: TGTGCCAGCAGTTCGCTGGGAGGGGCATTGGATACGCAGTATTTT. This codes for CASSSLGGALDTQYF.

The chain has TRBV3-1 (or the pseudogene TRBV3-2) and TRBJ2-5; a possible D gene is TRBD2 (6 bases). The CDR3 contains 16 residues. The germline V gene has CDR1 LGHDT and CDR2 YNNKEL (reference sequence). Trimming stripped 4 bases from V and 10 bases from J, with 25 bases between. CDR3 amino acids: CASSPRIAEPRRDQYF. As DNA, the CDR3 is TGTGCCAGCAGCCCCCGAATAGCGGAGCCAAGGAGGGACCAGTACTTC.

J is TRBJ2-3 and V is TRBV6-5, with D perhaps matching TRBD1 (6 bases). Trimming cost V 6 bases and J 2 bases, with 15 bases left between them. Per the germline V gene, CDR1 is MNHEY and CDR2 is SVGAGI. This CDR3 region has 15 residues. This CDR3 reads CASREQGQFTDTQYF. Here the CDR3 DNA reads TGTGCCAGCAGGGAGCAGGGACAATTCACAGATACGCAGTATTTT.

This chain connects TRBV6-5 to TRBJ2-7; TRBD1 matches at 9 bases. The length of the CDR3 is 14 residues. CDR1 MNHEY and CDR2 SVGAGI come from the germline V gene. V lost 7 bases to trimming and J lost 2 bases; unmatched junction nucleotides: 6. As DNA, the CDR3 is TGTGCCAGCACCTCCGGGACAGGGACCTACGAGCAGTACTTC. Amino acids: CASTSGTGTYEQYF.

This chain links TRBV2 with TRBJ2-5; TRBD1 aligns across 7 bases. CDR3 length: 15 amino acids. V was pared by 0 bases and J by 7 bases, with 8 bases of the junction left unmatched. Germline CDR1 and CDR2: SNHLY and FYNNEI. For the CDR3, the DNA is TGTGCCAGCAGTGAAGCGGTCAGGGGGAAGGGGACCCAGTACTTC. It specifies CASSEAVRGKGTQYF.

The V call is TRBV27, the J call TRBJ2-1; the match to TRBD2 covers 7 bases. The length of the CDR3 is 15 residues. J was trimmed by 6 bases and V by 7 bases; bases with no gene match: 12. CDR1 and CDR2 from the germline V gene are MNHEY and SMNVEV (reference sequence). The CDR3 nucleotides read TGTGCCAGCACGAAAGTGGCGGGGGTCCCCAATGAGCAGTTCTTC. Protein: CASTKVAGVPNEQFF.

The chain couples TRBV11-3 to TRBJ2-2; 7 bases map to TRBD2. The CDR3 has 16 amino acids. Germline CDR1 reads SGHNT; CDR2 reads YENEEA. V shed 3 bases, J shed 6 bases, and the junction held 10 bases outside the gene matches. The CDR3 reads CASSLGTSEEPGELFF. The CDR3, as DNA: TGTGCCAGCAGCTTGGGAACTAGCGAAGAACCCGGGGAGCTGTTTTTT.

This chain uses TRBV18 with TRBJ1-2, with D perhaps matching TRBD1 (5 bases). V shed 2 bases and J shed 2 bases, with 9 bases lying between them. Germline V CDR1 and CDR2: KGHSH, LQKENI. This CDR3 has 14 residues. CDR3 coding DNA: TGTGCCAGCTCACCAGGCGACAGAAACTATGGCTACACCTTC. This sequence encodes CASSPGDRNYGYTF.

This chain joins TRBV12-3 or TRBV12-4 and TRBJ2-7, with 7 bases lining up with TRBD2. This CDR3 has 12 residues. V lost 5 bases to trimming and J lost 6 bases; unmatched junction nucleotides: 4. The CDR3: CASSAGTTEQYF. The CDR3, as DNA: TGTGCCAGCAGTGCCGGGACTACCGAGCAGTACTTC.

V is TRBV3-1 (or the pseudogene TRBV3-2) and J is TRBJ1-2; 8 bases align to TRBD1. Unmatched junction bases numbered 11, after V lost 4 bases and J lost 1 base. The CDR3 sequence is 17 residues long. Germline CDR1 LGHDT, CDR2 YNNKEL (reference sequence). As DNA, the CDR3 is TGTGCCAGCAGCCCCTGGACAGGGCGGAACGTTAACTATGGCTACACCTTC. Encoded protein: CASSPWTGRNVNYGYTF.

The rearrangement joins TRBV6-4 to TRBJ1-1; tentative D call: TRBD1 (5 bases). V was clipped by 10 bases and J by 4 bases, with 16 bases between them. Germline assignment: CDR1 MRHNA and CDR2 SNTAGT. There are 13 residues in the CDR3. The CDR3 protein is CATRQSLTTEAFF. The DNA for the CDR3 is TGTGCCACCCGACAGAGTTTGACCACTGAAGCTTTCTTT.

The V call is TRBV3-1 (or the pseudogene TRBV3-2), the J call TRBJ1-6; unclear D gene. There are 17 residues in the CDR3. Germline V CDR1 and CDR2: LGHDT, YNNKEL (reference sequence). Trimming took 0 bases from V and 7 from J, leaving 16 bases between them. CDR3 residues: CASSQDWRRRGNSPLHF. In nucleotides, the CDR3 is TGTGCCAGCAGCCAAGATTGGCGGAGACGGGGAAATTCACCCCTCCACTTT.

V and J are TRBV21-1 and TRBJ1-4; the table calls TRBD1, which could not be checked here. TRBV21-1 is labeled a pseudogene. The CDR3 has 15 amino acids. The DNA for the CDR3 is TGTGCCAGCAGTAAACCGGGACAGACTAATGAAAAACTGTTTTTT. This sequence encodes CASSKPGQTNEKLFF.

In DNA form, the CDR3 reads TGTGCCAGCAGCTCCGGGACTAGCGTTAACAATGAGCAGTTCTTC. Its protein is CASSSGTSVNNEQFF. The chain is built from TRBV7-9 and TRBJ2-1; TRBD2 aligns across 10 bases. V lost 4 bases and J lost 5; bases outside the gene matches: 5. The germline V gene has CDR1 SEHNR and CDR2 FQNEAQ (reference sequence). The CDR3 is 15 amino acids.

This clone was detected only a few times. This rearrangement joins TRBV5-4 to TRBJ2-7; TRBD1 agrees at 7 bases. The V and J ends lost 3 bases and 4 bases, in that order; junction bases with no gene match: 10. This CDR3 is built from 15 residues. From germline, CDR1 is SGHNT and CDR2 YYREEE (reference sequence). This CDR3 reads CASSSYRDRTYEQYF. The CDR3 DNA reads TGTGCCAGCAGCTCATACCGGGACAGAACTTACGAGCAGTACTTC.

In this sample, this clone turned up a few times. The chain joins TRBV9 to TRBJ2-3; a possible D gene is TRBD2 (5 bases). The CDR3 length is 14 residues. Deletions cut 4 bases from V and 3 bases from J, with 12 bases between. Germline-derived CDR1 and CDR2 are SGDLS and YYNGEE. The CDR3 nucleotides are TGTGCCAGCAGCCCTTACGGGATGACAGATACGCAGTATTTT. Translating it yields CASSPYGMTDTQYF. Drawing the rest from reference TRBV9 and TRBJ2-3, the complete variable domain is DSGVTQTPKHLITATGQRVTLRCSPRSGDLSVYWYQQSLDQGLQFLIQYYNGEERAKGNILERFSAQQFPDLHSELNLSSLELGDSALYFCASSPYGMTDTQYFGPGTRLTVL.

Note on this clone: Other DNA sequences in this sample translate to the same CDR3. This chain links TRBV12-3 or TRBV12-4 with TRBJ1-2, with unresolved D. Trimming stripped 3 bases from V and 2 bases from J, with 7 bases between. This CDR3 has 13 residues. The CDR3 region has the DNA TGTGCCAGCAGTTTTGGAGAAAACTATGGCTACACCTTC. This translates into CASSFGENYGYTF.